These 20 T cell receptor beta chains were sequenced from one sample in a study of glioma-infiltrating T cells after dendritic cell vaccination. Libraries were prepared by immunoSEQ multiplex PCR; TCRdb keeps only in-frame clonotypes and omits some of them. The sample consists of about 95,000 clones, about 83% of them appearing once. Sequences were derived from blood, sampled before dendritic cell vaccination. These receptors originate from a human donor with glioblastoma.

The CDR3 sequence is CASSRLGGDQPQHF. The CDR3 DNA follows: TGTGCCAGCAGCCGATTGGGGGGGGACCAGCCCCAGCATTTT. This chain uses TRBV2 with TRBJ1-5, with D tentatively TRBD1 (5 bases). Between the trimmed V and J ends, which lost 6 bases and 7 bases, there was a span of 16 bases. CDR1 SNHLY and CDR2 FYNNEI come from the germline V gene. The CDR3 sequence is 14 residues long.

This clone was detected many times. Here the CDR3 DNA reads TGTGCCAGCAGTTACTCGGGACAGGGTGGGTACGAGCAGTACTTC. It codes for CASSYSGQGGYEQYF. The chain combines TRBV6-5 with TRBJ2-7, with TRBD1 matching 9 bases. The germline V gene encodes CDR1 MNHEY and CDR2 SVGAGI. The J segment lost 4 bases and the V segment lost 0 bases, leaving 4 bases of the junction unmatched. This CDR3 region has 15 residues.

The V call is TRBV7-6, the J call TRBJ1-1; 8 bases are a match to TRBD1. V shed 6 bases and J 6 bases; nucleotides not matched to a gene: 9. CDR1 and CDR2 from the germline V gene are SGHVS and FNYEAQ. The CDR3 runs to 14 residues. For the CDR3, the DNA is TGTGCCAGCAGGGCAGGGGGCGGGGAACCTGAAGCTTTCTTT. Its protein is CASRAGGGEPEAFF.

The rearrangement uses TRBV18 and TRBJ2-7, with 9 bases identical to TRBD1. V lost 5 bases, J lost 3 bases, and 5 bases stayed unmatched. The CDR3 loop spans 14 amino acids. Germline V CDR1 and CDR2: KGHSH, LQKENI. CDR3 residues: CASSKGDRVYEQYF. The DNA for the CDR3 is TGTGCCAGCTCAAAGGGGGACAGGGTCTACGAGCAGTACTTC.

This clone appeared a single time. CDR3 loop: CASSQERTDSNYGYTF. For the CDR3, the DNA is TGCGCCAGCAGCCAAGAAAGGACAGACTCGAACTATGGCTACACCTTC. The rearrangement joins TRBV4-3 to TRBJ1-2; D may be TRBD1 (6 bases). The CDR3 consists of 16 residues. The V gene's germline CDR1 is LGHNA and CDR2 YSLEER. V lost 0 bases, J lost 2 bases, and 13 bases lay in between.

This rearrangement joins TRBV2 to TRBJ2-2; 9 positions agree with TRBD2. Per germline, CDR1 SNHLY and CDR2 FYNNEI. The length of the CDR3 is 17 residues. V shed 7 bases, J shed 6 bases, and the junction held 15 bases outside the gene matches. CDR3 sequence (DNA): TGTGCCAGCACTCAAGGCGGAGCGGGGGGCCGGTCCGGGGAGCTGTTTTTT. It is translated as CASTQGGAGGRSGELFF.

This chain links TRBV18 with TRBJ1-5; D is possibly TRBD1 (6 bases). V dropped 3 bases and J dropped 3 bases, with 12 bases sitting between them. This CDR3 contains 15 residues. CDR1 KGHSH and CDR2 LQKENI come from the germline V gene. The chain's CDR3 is CASSPTTGTNQPQHF. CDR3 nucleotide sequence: TGTGCCAGCTCACCCACCACAGGGACCAATCAGCCCCAGCATTTT.

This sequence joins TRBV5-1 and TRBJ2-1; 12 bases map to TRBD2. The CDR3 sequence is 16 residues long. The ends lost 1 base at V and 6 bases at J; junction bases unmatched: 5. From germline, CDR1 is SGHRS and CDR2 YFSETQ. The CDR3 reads CASSLILAGGTNEQFF. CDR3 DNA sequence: TGCGCCAGCAGCTTGATACTAGCGGGGGGAACCAATGAGCAGTTCTTC.

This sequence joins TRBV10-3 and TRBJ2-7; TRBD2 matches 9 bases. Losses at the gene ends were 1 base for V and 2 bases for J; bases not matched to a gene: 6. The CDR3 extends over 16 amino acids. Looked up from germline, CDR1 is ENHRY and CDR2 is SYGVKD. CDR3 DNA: TGTGCCATCAGTGAGTTCCGGGCTAGCGGGACCTACGAGCAGTACTTC. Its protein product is CAISEFRASGTYEQYF.

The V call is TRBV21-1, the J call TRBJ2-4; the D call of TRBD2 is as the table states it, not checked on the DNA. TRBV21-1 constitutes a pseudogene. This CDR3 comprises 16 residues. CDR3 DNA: TGTGCCAGCACCTGGGGGGGGTTGGGGCACAAAAACATTCAGTACTTC. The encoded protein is CASTWGGLGHKNIQYF.

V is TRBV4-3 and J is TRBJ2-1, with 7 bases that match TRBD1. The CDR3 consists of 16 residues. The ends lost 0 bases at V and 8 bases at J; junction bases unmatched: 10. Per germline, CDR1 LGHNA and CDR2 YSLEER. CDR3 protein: CASSQEGRGLLDEQFF. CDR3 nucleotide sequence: TGCGCCAGCAGCCAAGAAGGTAGGGGGCTTTTGGATGAGCAGTTCTTC.

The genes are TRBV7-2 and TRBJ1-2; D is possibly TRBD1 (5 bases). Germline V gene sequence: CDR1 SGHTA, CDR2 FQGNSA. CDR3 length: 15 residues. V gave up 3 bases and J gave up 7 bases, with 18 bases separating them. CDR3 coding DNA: TGTGCCAGCAGCTTTCTGACGGGACTTGAAGGTGGCTACACCTTC. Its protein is CASSFLTGLEGGYTF.

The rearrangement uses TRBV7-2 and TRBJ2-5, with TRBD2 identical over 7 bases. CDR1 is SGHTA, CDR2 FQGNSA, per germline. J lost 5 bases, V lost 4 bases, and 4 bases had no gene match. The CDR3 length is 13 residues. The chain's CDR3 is CASSSSGAETQYF. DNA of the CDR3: TGTGCCAGCAGCTCCAGCGGGGCGGAGACCCAGTACTTC. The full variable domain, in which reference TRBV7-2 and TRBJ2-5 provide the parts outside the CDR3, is GAGVSQSPSNKVTEKGKDVELRCDPISGHTALYWYRQSLGQGLEFLIYFQGNSAPDKSGLPSDRFSAERTGGSVSTLTIQRTQQEDSAVYLCASSSSGAETQYFGPGTRLLVL.

The CDR3 is CASSYDMIAKNIQYF. CDR3 DNA: TGTGCCAGCAGTTACGACATGATAGCCAAAAACATTCAGTACTTC. The gene calls are TRBV6-6 and TRBJ2-4; the D is unclear. Germline-derived CDR1 and CDR2 are MNHNY and SVGAGI (reference sequence). CDR3 size: 15 residues. Deletions cut 2 bases from V and 0 bases from J, with 8 bases between.

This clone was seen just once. The CDR3 reads CASSLGLGKTQYF. The DNA for the CDR3 is TGTGCCAGCAGCTTGGGTCTAGGAAAGACCCAGTACTTC. The V and J genes are TRBV7-7 and TRBJ2-5, with no clear D. The ends were cut back, 3 bases at V and 6 bases at J, with 11 bases in the middle. Germline V gene sequence: CDR1 SSHAT, CDR2 FNYEAQ (reference sequence). The CDR3 covers 13 residues.

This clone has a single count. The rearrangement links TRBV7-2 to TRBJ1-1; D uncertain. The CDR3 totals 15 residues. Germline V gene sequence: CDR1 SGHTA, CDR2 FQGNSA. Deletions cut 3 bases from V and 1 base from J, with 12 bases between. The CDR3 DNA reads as TGTGCCAGCAGCTTTTCCCCCGGGAAGAACACTGAAGCTTTCTTT. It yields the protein CASSFSPGKNTEAFF.

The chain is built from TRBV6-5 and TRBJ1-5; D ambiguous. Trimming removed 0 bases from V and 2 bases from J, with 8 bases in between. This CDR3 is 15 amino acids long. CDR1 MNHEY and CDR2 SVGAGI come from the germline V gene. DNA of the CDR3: TGTGCCAGCAGTTACTCGGCGGGTCGCAATCAGCCCCAGCATTTT. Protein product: CASSYSAGRNQPQHF.

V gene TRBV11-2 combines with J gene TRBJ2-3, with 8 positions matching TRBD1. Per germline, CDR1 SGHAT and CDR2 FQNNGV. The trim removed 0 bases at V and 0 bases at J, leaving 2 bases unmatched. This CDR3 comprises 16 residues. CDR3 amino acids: CASSLDGDRSTDTQYF. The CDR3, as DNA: TGTGCCAGCAGCTTAGATGGGGACAGGAGCACAGATACGCAGTATTTT.

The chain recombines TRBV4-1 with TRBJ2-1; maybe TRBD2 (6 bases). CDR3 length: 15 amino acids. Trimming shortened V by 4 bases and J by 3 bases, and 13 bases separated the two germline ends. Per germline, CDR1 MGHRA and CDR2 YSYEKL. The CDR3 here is CASSLSSGLYNEQFF. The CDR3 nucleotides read TGCGCCAGCAGCCTGTCCTCGGGACTCTACAATGAGCAGTTCTTC.

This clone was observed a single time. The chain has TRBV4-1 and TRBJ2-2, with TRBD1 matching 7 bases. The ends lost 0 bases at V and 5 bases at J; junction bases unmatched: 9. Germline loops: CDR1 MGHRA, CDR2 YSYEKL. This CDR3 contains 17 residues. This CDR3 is CASSQDVRQGETGELFF. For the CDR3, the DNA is TGCGCCAGCAGCCAAGATGTTCGGCAGGGGGAAACCGGGGAGCTGTTTTTT.